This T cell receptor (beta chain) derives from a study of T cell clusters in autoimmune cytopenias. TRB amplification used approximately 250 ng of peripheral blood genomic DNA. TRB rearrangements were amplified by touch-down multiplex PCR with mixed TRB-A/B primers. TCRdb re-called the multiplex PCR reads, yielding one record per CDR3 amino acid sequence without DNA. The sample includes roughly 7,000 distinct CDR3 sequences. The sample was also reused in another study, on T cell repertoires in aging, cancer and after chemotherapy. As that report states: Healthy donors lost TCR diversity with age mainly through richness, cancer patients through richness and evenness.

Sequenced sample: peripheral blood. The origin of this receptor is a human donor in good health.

CDR3 amino acids: CATSRGPGADSPLHF. The V and J genes are TRBV15 and TRBJ1-6; no DNA is available, so the TRBD1 call from TCRdb remains unchecked. Per germline, CDR1 LNHNV and CDR2 YYDKDF (reference sequence). The CDR3 is 15 residues long. The entire variable domain, with the rest obtained from reference TRBV15 and TRBJ1-6, is as follows: DAMVIQNPRYQVTQFGKPVTLSCSQTLNHNVMYWYQQKSSQAPKLLFHYYDKDFNNEADTPDNFQSRRPNTSFCFLDIRSPGLGDTAMYLCATSRGPGADSPLHFGNGTRLTVT.